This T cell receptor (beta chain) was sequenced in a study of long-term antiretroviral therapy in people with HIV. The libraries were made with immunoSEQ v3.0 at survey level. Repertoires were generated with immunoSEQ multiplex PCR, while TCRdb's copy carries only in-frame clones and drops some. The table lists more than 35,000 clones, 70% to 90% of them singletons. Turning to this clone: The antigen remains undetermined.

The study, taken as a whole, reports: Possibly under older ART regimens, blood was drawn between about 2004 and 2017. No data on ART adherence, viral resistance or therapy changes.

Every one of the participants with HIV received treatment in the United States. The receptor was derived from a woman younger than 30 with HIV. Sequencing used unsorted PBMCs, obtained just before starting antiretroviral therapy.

The CDR3 DNA sequence: TGTGCCAGCAGCAAGGACCAGGGCTCCTACAATGAGCAGTTCTTC. Encoded protein: CASSKDQGSYNEQFF. The J gene is TRBJ2-1, the V gene TRBV5-4; TRBD1 might be the D (5 bases). Trimming removed 4 bases at V and 0 bases at J, with 11 bases between. Per the germline V gene, CDR1 is SGHNT and CDR2 is YYREEE (reference sequence). The CDR3 sequence is 15 residues long.